The present T cell receptor (beta chain) was sequenced within a study of CD8 T cells in ankylosing spondylitis. Whole-study findings and limits: Earlier reports found some motif variants in synovial fluid and blood in reactive arthritis. CD8+ cells made up the disease-linked clones, which were relatively rare in peripheral blood.

This clonotype was seen a few times. Its antigen is not identified. Researchers built TCR beta libraries using quantitative 5'-RACE with molecular barcodes. TCRdb reprocessed the 5' RACE reads with MiXCR, giving one entry per CDR3 protein. The data contain about 340,000 distinct CDR3 sequences, around 15% of them singletons. Germline CDR1 is KGHSH and CDR2 is LQKENI. This CDR3 contains 16 residues. The V gene lost 3 bases and the J gene lost 9 bases, with 21 bases spanning the gap. The chain links TRBV18 to TRBJ2-1; either TRBD1 or TRBD2 may fit D (6 bases each). Sequenced input: blood, either unsorted or a sorted T cell fraction (not recorded which). The receptor's source is a male donor with ankylosing spondylitis or in good health (not recorded which). This CDR3 reads CASSPFEQGLGLEQFF. CDR3 DNA sequence: TGTGCCAGCTCACCTTTCGAACAGGGTTTGGGACTTGAGCAGTTCTTC.